This record covers a single T cell receptor (beta chain). Its matching antigen is unknown. The sample belongs to a study of CD8+CD57+ T cells in acquired aplastic anemia. Study conclusions and caveats: Between patients and controls, CD8+ Simpson's diversity did not vary significantly.

This CDR3 is built from 17 residues. The J segment lost 4 bases and the V segment lost 4 bases, leaving 8 bases of the junction unmatched. Germline V gives CDR1 SGHTA, CDR2 FQGNSA. Using genomic DNA as the template, TCR beta VDJ and CDR3 profiling was carried out. From the reads, TCRdb called clonotypes with MiXCR, one entry per CDR3 protein. The data contain 200,000 or so distinct CDR3 sequences, roughly 45% of them singletons. All patients picked for sequencing had shown, by flow cytometry, an expansion of CD8+CD57+ cells. No patient had been given any therapy when blood was sampled. The sample was sorted CD4+, CD8+, or CD8+CD57+ T cells (not recorded which) from PBMCs. This sequence originates from a human donor with aplastic anemia. J is TRBJ2-3 and V is TRBV7-2; TRBD2 matches at 13 bases. This chain's CDR3 is CASSYTSGGGPSDTQYF. CDR3 nucleotide sequence: TGTGCCAGCAGCTATACTAGCGGGGGGGGGCCCTCAGATACGCAGTATTTT. The full variable domain, completed using reference TRBV7-2 and TRBJ2-3, is GAGVSQSPSNKVTEKGKDVELRCDPISGHTALYWYRQSLGQGLEFLIYFQGNSAPDKSGLPSDRFSAERTGGSVSTLTIQRTQQEDSAVYLCASSYTSGGGPSDTQYFGPGTRLTVL.